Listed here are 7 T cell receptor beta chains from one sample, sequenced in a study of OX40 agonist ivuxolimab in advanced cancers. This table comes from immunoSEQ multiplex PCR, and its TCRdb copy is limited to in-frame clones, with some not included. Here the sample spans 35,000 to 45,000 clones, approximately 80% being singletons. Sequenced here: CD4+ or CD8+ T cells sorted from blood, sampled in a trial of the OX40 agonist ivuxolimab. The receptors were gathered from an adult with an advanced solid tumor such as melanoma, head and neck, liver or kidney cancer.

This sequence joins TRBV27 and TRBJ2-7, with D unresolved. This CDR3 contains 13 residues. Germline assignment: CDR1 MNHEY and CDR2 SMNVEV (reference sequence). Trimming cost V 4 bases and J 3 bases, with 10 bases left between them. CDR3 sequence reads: CASSSSHSYEQYF. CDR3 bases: TGTGCCAGCAGTTCTTCACACAGCTACGAGCAGTACTTC.

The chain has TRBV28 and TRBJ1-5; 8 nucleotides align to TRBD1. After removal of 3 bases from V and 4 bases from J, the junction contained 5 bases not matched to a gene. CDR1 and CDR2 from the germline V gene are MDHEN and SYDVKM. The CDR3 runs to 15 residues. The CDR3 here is CASSLRTGFNQPQHF. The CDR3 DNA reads TGTGCCAGCAGTTTGAGGACAGGGTTTAATCAGCCCCAGCATTTT.

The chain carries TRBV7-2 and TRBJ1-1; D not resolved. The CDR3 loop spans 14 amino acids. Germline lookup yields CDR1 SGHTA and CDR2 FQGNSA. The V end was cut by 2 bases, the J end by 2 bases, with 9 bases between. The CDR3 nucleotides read TGTGCCAGCAGCTTATTGTCCAGCAACACTGAAGCTTTCTTT. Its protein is CASSLLSSNTEAFF.

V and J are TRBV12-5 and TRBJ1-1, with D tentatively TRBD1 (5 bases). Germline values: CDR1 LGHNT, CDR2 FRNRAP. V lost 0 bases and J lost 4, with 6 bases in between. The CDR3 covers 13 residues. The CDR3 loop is CASGLVRGTEAFF. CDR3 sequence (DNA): TGTGCTAGTGGTTTGGTAAGGGGCACTGAAGCTTTCTTT.

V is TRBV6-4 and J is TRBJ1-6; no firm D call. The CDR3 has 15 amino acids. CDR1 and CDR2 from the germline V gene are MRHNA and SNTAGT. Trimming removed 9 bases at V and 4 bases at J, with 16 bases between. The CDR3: CARRRPGHYNSPLHF. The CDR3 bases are TGTGCCAGGAGGAGGCCCGGGCATTATAATTCACCCCTCCACTTT.

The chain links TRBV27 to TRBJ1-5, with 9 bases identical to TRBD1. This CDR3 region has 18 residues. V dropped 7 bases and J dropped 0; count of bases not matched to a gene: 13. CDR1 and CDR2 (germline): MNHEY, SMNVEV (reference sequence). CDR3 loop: CASNIRDRETHSNQPQHF. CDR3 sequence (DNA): TGTGCCAGCAATATCCGGGACAGGGAAACCCATAGCAATCAGCCCCAGCATTTT.

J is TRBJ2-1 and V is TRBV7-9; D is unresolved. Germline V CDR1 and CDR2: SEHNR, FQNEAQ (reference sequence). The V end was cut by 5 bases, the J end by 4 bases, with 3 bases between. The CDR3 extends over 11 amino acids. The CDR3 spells CASSKYNEQFF. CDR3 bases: TGTGCCAGCAGCAAATACAATGAGCAGTTCTTC.